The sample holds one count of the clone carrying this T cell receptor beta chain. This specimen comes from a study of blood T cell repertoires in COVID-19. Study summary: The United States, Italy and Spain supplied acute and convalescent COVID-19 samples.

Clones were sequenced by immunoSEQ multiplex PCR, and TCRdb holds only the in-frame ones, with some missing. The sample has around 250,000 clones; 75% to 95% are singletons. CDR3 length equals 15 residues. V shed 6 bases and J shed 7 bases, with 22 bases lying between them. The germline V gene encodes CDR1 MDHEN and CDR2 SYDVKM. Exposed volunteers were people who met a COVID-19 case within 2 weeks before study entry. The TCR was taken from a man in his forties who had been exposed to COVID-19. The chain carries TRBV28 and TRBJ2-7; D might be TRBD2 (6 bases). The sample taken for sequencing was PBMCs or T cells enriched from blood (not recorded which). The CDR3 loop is CASRTPSPGGEEQYF. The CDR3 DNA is TGTGCCAGCAGGACCCCGTCTCCAGGCGGGGAGGAGCAGTACTTC. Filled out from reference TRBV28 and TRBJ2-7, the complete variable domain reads DVKVTQSSRYLVKRTGEKVFLECVQDMDHENMFWYRQDPGLGLRLIYFSYDVKMKEKGDIPEGYSVSREKKERFSLILESASTNQTSMYLCASRTPSPGGEEQYFGPGTRLTVT.